This TCR beta chain came from a study of siplizumab effects on memory and regulatory T cells. Regarding the study as a whole: In unstimulated cells, naive T cells appeared more diverse than memory T cells and seemed major alloresponse contributors. Mappable alloreactive CD4+ clones averaged around 74% Treg-derived with siplizumab versus under 30% in controls. Alloreactive sequences tracing back to unstimulated CD4+ memory cells were significantly reduced by siplizumab. Most alloreactive clones went unmapped to unstimulated subsets; only a minor fraction mapped.

In the case of this clone: Its antigen is unknown.

Per the germline V gene, CDR1 is LNHDA and CDR2 is SQIVND (reference sequence). The CDR3 consists of 16 residues. Trimming shortened V by 2 bases and J by 0 bases, and 11 bases separated the two germline ends. Generated by immunoSEQ multiplex PCR, the TCRdb table keeps only in-frame clones and is missing some. The repertoire holds under 110,000 clones, with 80% to 95% as singletons. The chain uses TRBV19 and TRBJ2-1; tentatively, D is TRBD1 (5 bases). The TCR sequence derives from a human donor in good health. Sequencing was performed on non-Treg CD4+ T cells sorted from blood. DNA of the CDR3: TGTGCCAGTAGTATACAACACAGGAGCTCCTACAATGAGCAGTTCTTC. Its protein product is CASSIQHRSSYNEQFF.